The 21 T cell receptor beta chains below all came from one sample that was sequenced in a study of shared clonotypes between healthy human individuals. Profiled with immunoSEQ multiplex PCR; TCRdb holds only in-frame clones, not every one. This table has 2 million to 2.5 million clones, approximately 93% appearing once. Sequencing was carried out using naive CD4+ T cells from PBMCs. Subset denoted: CD45RA+ positively selected. The receptors originated from a man aged 18 to 35 in good health. Some clones in this sample may be carry-over from other donors' samples.

V is TRBV5-1 and J is TRBJ2-7; D gene ambiguous. Deletions cut 3 bases from V and 7 bases from J, with 17 bases between. There are 14 residues in the CDR3. CDR1 is SGHRS and CDR2 is YFSETQ in the germline V gene. This CDR3 reads CASSSGDGRAEQYF. DNA of the CDR3: TGCGCCAGCAGCTCGGGTGATGGTAGGGCGGAGCAGTACTTC.

The chain is built from TRBV11-2 and TRBJ2-7, with D possibly being TRBD2 (7 bases). The V end was cut by 3 bases, the J end by 4 bases, with 16 bases between. Germline CDR1 reads SGHAT; CDR2 reads FQNNGV. The CDR3 is 15 amino acids. CDR3 sequence (DNA): TGTGCCAGCAGCTTGGTTGGGGGGGCATCGTACGAGCAGTACTTC. Its translation: CASSLVGGASYEQYF. Filled out from reference TRBV11-2 and TRBJ2-7, the complete variable domain reads EAGVAQSPRYKIIEKRQSVAFWCNPISGHATLYWYQQILGQGPKLLIQFQNNGVVDDSQLPKDRFSAERLKGVDSTLKIQPAKLEDSAVYLCASSLVGGASYEQYFGPGTRLTVT.

The V and J genes are TRBV5-1 and TRBJ2-7, with 7 nucleotides matching TRBD1. The CDR3 loop spans 14 amino acids. The V segment lost 3 bases and the J segment 2 bases; nucleotides outside the gene matches: 5. Germline V CDR1 and CDR2: SGHRS, YFSETQ. Here the CDR3 reads CASSSGTATYEQYF. In DNA, the CDR3 is TGCGCCAGCAGCTCAGGGACAGCTACCTACGAGCAGTACTTC.

J is TRBJ2-5 and V is TRBV5-8, with D hard to call. Germline V gene data show CDR1 as SGHTS and CDR2 as YDEGEE. The V and J ends lost 0 bases and 1 base respectively, with 4 bases between them. This CDR3 is 13 amino acids long. In DNA, the CDR3 is TGTGCCAGCAGCTTGGCTAGCCAAGAGACCCAGTACTTC. Translation: CASSLASQETQYF. The complete variable domain, with remaining parts taken from reference TRBV5-8 and TRBJ2-5, reads EAGVTQSPTHLIKTRGQQATLRCSPISGHTSVYWYQQALGLGLQFLLWYDEGEERNRGNFPPRFSGRQFPNYSSELNVNALELEDSALYLCASSLASQETQYFGPGTRLLVL.

J is TRBJ2-3 and V is TRBV10-3; TRBD2 aligns across 9 bases. The CDR3 extends over 13 amino acids. Trimming cost V 7 bases and J 6 bases; bases outside gene matches: 5. Germline V lookup: CDR1 ENHRY, CDR2 SYGVKD. As DNA, the CDR3 is TGTGCCATCACTAGCGGGGTTGGGGATACGCAGTATTTT. Protein sequence: CAITSGVGDTQYF.

The chain uses TRBV5-1 and TRBJ2-2; weak D call: TRBD2 (5 bases). V lost 5 bases and J 2 bases, leaving 13 bases between the germline ends. Germline V gene lookup returns CDR1 SGHRS and CDR2 YFSETQ. The CDR3 totals 15 residues. The CDR3 DNA reads as TGCGCCAGCAGTCTCAGCGGAGATAACACCGGGGAGCTGTTTTTT. Translating it yields CASSLSGDNTGELFF. The full variable domain, its missing parts supplied by reference TRBV5-1 and TRBJ2-2, is KAGVTQTPRYLIKTRGQQVTLSCSPISGHRSVSWYQQTPGQGLQFLFEYFSETQRNKGNFPGRFSGRQFSNSRSEMNVSTLELGDSALYLCASSLSGDNTGELFFGEGSRLTVL.

The genes are TRBV28 and TRBJ2-7, with D perhaps assigned TRBD1 or TRBD2 (6 bases each). The CDR3 length is 12 residues. Germline V lookup: CDR1 MDHEN, CDR2 SYDVKM. Trimming removed 3 bases at V and 8 bases at J, with 11 bases between. CDR3 in amino acids: CASSFGGGKQYF. In nucleotides, the CDR3 is TGTGCCAGCAGTTTCGGAGGGGGAAAGCAGTACTTC.

The chain joins TRBV11-2 to TRBJ2-2; 9 nucleotides agree with TRBD2. Germline CDR1 and CDR2: SGHAT and FQNNGV. V lost 4 bases, J lost 1 base, and 4 bases stayed unmatched. The CDR3 runs to 16 residues. The CDR3 nucleotides are TGTGCCAGCAGCTCCCATAGCGGGAGGAACACCGGGGAGCTGTTTTTT. Encoded protein: CASSSHSGRNTGELFF.

The chain recombines TRBV7-2 with TRBJ2-7, with a tentative D call TRBD2 (5 bases). Trimming removed 7 bases from V and 2 bases from J, with 12 bases in between. The CDR3 is 13 amino acids. Germline V gene data show CDR1 as SGHTA and CDR2 as FQGNSA. The DNA of the CDR3 is TGTGCCAGCACCGGAGCCGGGGCCTACGAGCAGTACTTC. Its protein is CASTGAGAYEQYF.

The CDR3 spells CASSQVGVGELFF. CDR3 bases: TGTGCCAGCAGCCAAGTGGGGGTGGGGGAGCTGTTTTTT. V gene TRBV4-2 combines with J gene TRBJ2-2; D possibly matches TRBD1 or TRBD2 (5 bases each). V lost 1 base and J 8 bases, leaving 8 bases between the germline ends. There are 13 residues in the CDR3. CDR1 and CDR2 (germline): LGHNA, YNFKEQ.

The V gene is TRBV5-4, the J gene TRBJ2-3, with 7 bases aligning to TRBD2. V gave up 5 bases and J gave up 4 bases; unmatched junction bases: 7. CDR1 SGHNT and CDR2 YYREEE come from the germline V gene (reference sequence). The CDR3 sequence is 14 residues long. CDR3 residues: CASSPAGAADTQYF. The CDR3 region has the DNA TGTGCCAGCAGTCCGGCGGGAGCGGCAGATACGCAGTATTTT.

The rearrangement links TRBV11-2 to TRBJ2-1, with 9 bases matching TRBD1. Germline CDR1 SGHAT, CDR2 FQNNGV. The V and J ends lost 8 bases and 5 bases, in that order; junction bases with no gene match: 13. The CDR3 extends over 16 amino acids. CDR3 nucleotide sequence: TGTGCCAGCGTGAAAAGGGGGACAGGGTTGAACAATGAGCAGTTCTTC. Amino acid sequence: CASVKRGTGLNNEQFF.

This clone has just one count. V usage is TRBV30 and J usage is TRBJ2-2; perhaps D is TRBD1 or TRBD2 (5 bases each). Germline-derived CDR1 and CDR2 are GTSNPN and SVGIG (reference sequence). This CDR3 is 16 amino acids long. Trimming cost V 1 base and J 6 bases, with 18 bases left between them. This chain's CDR3 is CAWSAGTANRAGELFF. The DNA for the CDR3 is TGTGCCTGGAGTGCCGGGACCGCCAACCGGGCCGGGGAGCTGTTTTTT.

The chain joins TRBV2 to TRBJ2-7; D remains unclear. V was shortened by 8 bases and J by 0 bases, with 11 bases between the two germline ends. Germline V gives CDR1 SNHLY, CDR2 FYNNEI. The CDR3 runs 13 residues. CDR3 loop: CASLRTVSYEQYF. The CDR3 DNA follows: TGTGCCAGCTTAAGGACGGTCTCCTACGAGCAGTACTTC.

The V gene is TRBV5-4, the J gene TRBJ2-2; 10 bases fit TRBD1. This CDR3 has 16 residues. J gave up 4 bases and V 0 bases, and 3 bases lay outside the gene matches. Germline values: CDR1 SGHNT, CDR2 YYREEE (reference sequence). CDR3 DNA: TGTGCCAGCAGCTTGGGGACAGGGGGATTCACCGGGGAGCTGTTTTTT. It translates to CASSLGTGGFTGELFF.

This chain links TRBV9 with TRBJ1-1, with a weak D call TRBD1 (5 bases). CDR1 SGDLS and CDR2 YYNGEE come from the germline V gene. CDR3 length: 15 residues. The V end lost 2 bases, the J end lost 1 base, and 12 bases lay between the germline ends. The CDR3 DNA follows: TGTGCCAGCAGCGTTGGACTGGGGCGGAACACTGAAGCTTTCTTT. It codes for CASSVGLGRNTEAFF.

About this clone itself: This specimen includes other DNA sequences encoding the same CDR3. V and J are TRBV6-1 and TRBJ2-7, with D unclear. There are 12 residues in the CDR3. Germline values: CDR1 MNHNS, CDR2 SASEGT. Deletions cut 1 base from V and 2 bases from J, with 3 bases between. This chain's CDR3 is CASSEGPYEQYF. CDR3 DNA: TGTGCCAGCAGTGAAGGCCCCTACGAGCAGTACTTC.

V gene TRBV11-2 combines with J gene TRBJ2-1, with D possibly being TRBD2 (6 bases). Per germline, CDR1 SGHAT and CDR2 FQNNGV. This CDR3 is built from 14 residues. With 5 bases removed from V and 2 bases from J, the gap between germline ends came to 10 bases. The CDR3 reads CASSLSSAYNEQFF. In nucleotides, the CDR3 is TGTGCCAGCAGCCTATCTAGCGCCTACAATGAGCAGTTCTTC.

This clone was recorded once. The chain is built from TRBV11-2 and TRBJ1-4, with 7 bases matching TRBD1. This CDR3 region has 14 residues. Germline-derived CDR1 and CDR2 are SGHAT and FQNNGV. Germline trimming cut 4 bases from V and 6 bases from J; bases unmatched to any gene: 5. For the CDR3, the DNA is TGTGCCAGCAGCTCCGGACAGGCTTATGAAAAACTGTTTTTT. It is translated as CASSSGQAYEKLFF.

This clone occurred once. The chain joins TRBV27 to TRBJ1-5, with 7 bases that match TRBD1. The CDR3 covers 16 residues. J lost 1 base, V lost 2 bases, and 5 bases had no gene match. CDR1 and CDR2 from the germline V gene are MNHEY and SMNVEV (reference sequence). The CDR3 spells CASSLRRGSSNQPQHF. CDR3 sequence (DNA): TGTGCCAGCAGTTTACGCAGGGGGTCAAGCAATCAGCCCCAGCATTTT.

The chain links TRBV15 to TRBJ2-1; 10 positions agree with TRBD2. CDR1 and CDR2 (germline): LNHNV, YYDKDF (reference sequence). The CDR3 consists of 16 residues. The V and J ends lost 1 base and 3 bases, in that order; junction bases with no gene match: 3. DNA of the CDR3: TGTGCCACCAGCAGAGGAGGACTAGCGGACTACAATGAGCAGTTCTTC. It encodes CATSRGGLADYNEQFF.